These T cell receptor beta chains were read from a single sample in a study of cytomegalovirus exposure and HLA in healthy donors. This table comes from immunoSEQ multiplex PCR, and its TCRdb copy is limited to in-frame clones, with some not included. The data contain 100,000 to 150,000 clones, around 90% of them singletons. The sample consisted of PBMCs. These receptors all come from a young woman in good health and CMV-seronegative. Each CDR3 is given with its conserved first and last residue. D genes are given only for firm matches. Some rows have no size entry. The others give once, few or many, or a class for an expanded clone.

cdr3_aa cdr3_nt j_call d_call clone_size v_call
CASSRWDSQSRGYTF TGTGCCAGCAGCCGGTGGGACAGCCAGAGTAGGGGCTACACCTTC TRBJ1-2 TRBD1 - TRBV7-8
CASSQERAGGTYEQYF TGTGCCAGCAGCCAAGAGCGAGCGGGAGGGACCTACGAGCAGTACTTC TRBJ2-7 TRBD2 - TRBV4-2
CASTRTPEKLFF TGTGCCAGCACCCGGACACCAGAAAAACTGTTTTTT TRBJ1-4 - - TRBV6-6
CASSSTRGETQYF TGCGCCAGCAGCTCGACTAGGGGTGAGACCCAGTACTTC TRBJ2-5 - - TRBV5-1
CASSLEQGAKNIQYF TGTGCCAGCAGCTTAGAACAGGGGGCCAAAAACATTCAGTACTTC TRBJ2-4 TRBD1 - TRBV5-4
CASSGGAPDTQYF TGTGCCAGCAGCGGGGGGGCGCCAGATACGCAGTATTTT TRBJ2-3 - once TRBV4-2
CASSFPAGGSYEQYF TGTGCCAGCAGCTTTCCCGCGGGGGGGAGCTACGAGCAGTACTTC TRBJ2-7 TRBD2 - TRBV7-9
CASSQGTGSSEKLFF TGTGCCAGCAGCCAAGGAACAGGGTCTAGTGAAAAACTGTTTTTT TRBJ1-4 - - TRBV7-9
CASSAGTVISYEQYF TGTGCCAGCAGCGCCGGTACAGTGATCTCCTACGAGCAGTACTTC TRBJ2-7 - - TRBV9
CASMGLAGVFYNEQFF TGTGCCAGCATGGGACTAGCGGGAGTCTTCTACAATGAGCAGTTCTTC TRBJ2-1 TRBD2 - TRBV28
CASSPGSGEGNQPQHF TGTGCCAGCTCACCAGGATCGGGAGAGGGCAATCAGCCCCAGCATTTT TRBJ1-5 - - TRBV18
CASSFGNEQYF TGTGCCAGCAGCTTCGGGAACGAGCAGTACTTC TRBJ2-7 - - TRBV5-6
CASTPKEGADTQYF TGTGCCAGCACCCCAAAGGAGGGAGCAGATACGCAGTATTTT TRBJ2-3 - - TRBV2
CASSLTGGSEETQYF TGTGCCAGCAGTCTGACAGGGGGGTCGGAGGAGACCCAGTACTTC TRBJ2-5 TRBD1 - TRBV28
CASSFLSGSGNTEAFF TGTGCCAGCAGCTTTCTCTCAGGGTCGGGGAACACTGAAGCTTTCTTT TRBJ1-1 - - TRBV7-9
CASERDRNNSPLHF TGTGCCAGCGAGAGGGACAGGAATAATTCACCCCTCCACTTT TRBJ1-6 TRBD1 once TRBV6-1
CASTTGFSIPLHF TGTGCCAGCACCACAGGGTTCAGCATACCCCTCCACTTT TRBJ1-6 - once TRBV28
CATLGQPEGEKLFF TGTGCCACCTTGGGGCAGCCGGAGGGTGAAAAACTGTTTTTT TRBJ1-4 - - TRBV28
CASSMGLANTGELFF TGTGCCAGCAGCATGGGACTAGCGAACACCGGGGAGCTGTTTTTT TRBJ2-2 TRBD2 once TRBV9
CASSQGGPNQPQHF TGTGCCAGCAGCCAGGGGGGACCCAATCAGCCCCAGCATTTT TRBJ1-5 TRBD1 - TRBV27
CASSLPPYNEQFF TGTGCCAGCAGCCTACCCCCTTACAATGAGCAGTTCTTC TRBJ2-1 - - TRBV11-3